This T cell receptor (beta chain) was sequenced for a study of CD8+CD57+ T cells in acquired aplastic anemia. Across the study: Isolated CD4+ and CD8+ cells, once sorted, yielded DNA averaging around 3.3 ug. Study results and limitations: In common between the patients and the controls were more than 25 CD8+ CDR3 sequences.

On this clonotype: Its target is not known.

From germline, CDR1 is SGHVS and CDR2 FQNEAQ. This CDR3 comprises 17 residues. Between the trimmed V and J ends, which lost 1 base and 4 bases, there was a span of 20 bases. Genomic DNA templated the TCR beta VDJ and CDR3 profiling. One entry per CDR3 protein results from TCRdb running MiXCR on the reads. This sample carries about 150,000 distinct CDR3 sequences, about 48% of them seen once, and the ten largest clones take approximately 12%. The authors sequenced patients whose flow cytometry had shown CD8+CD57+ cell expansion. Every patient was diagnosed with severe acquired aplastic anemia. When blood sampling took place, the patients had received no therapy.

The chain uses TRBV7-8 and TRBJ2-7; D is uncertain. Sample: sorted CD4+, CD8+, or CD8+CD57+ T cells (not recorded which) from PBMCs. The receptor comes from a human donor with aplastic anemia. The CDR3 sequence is CASSLGRKVQHPYEQYF. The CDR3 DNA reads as TGTGCCAGCAGCTTAGGCCGCAAGGTGCAACACCCTTACGAGCAGTACTTC.